The 31 T cell receptor beta chains given below trace back to one sample, sequenced in a study of cytomegalovirus exposure and HLA in healthy donors. The PCR made use of 60 Vbeta and 13 Jbeta primers. The repertoire was sequenced with immunoSEQ multiplex PCR; TCRdb's copy has only in-frame clones and lacks some. The profile shows roughly 170,000 clones, around four fifths of them singletons. The material sequenced was PBMCs. The receptor set was obtained from a man aged 25 to 40 in good health and CMV-seronegative.

V gene TRBV18 combines with J gene TRBJ2-5, with TRBD2 identical over 8 bases. The CDR3 consists of 14 residues. The junction had 6 bases not matched to a gene; V was cut back by 5 bases and J by 4 bases. Germline V CDR1 and CDR2: KGHSH, LQKENI. DNA for the CDR3: TGTGCCAGCTCAGGATCGGGAGGGCGAGAGACCCAGTACTTC. It translates to CASSGSGGRETQYF.

To note about this clone: Relative to the germline gene, one junction end is altered; a read error may explain this. In DNA form, the CDR3 reads TGTTCCAGCAGCCCAGGGACCTACGAGCAGTACTTC. It translates to CSSSPGTYEQYF. This chain joins TRBV7-9 and TRBJ2-7; possibly TRBD1 for D (5 bases). The CDR3 runs to 12 residues. CDR1 is SEHNR, CDR2 FQNEAQ, per germline (reference sequence).

In this sample, this clone is medium-sized (0.01 to 0.1%). This sequence joins TRBV4-3 and TRBJ1-3; D unclear. The V gene lost 1 base and the J gene lost 0 bases, with 10 bases spanning the gap. The CDR3 consists of 16 residues. Germline loops: CDR1 LGHNA, CDR2 YSLEER. In DNA form, the CDR3 reads TGCGCCAGCAGCCAAGTCGCAGACAACTCTGGAAACACCATATATTTT. Translating it yields CASSQVADNSGNTIYF.

J is TRBJ2-3 and V is TRBV28, with 9 nucleotides matching TRBD1. The V segment lost 4 bases and the J segment 4 bases; nucleotides outside the gene matches: 6. Germline loops: CDR1 MDHEN, CDR2 SYDVKM. CDR3 length equals 15 residues. The CDR3 region is CASSSDRGKADTQYF. The CDR3 bases are TGTGCCAGCAGTTCGGACAGGGGAAAGGCAGATACGCAGTATTTT.

This rearrangement joins TRBV19 to TRBJ2-5; a possible D gene is TRBD1 (6 bases). This CDR3 contains 15 residues. Looked up from germline, CDR1 is LNHDA and CDR2 is SQIVND (reference sequence). Trimming cost V 1 base and J 5 bases, with 14 bases left between them. The CDR3 sequence: CASSIGSGARETQYF. The CDR3 coding sequence is TGTGCCAGTAGTATAGGGTCAGGGGCCCGGGAGACCCAGTACTTC.

The chain has TRBV27 and TRBJ1-4; 8 nucleotides line up with TRBD1. V was pared by 2 bases and J by 7 bases, with 3 bases of the junction left unmatched. The CDR3 sequence is 14 residues long. The germline CDR1 and CDR2 sequences are MNHEY and SMNVEV (reference sequence). CDR3 region: CASSLQGAGEKLFF. CDR3 coding DNA: TGTGCCAGCAGTTTACAGGGGGCAGGTGAAAAACTGTTTTTT.

In DNA form, the CDR3 reads TGTGCCAGTAGTAACACAGGTCGTACCTATAATTCACCCCTCCACTTT. The encoded protein is CASSNTGRTYNSPLHF. The V call is TRBV19, the J call TRBJ1-6, with D possibly TRBD1 on 5 matching bases. CDR1 is LNHDA and CDR2 is SQIVND in the germline V gene (reference sequence). The ends were cut back, 4 bases at V and 2 bases at J, with 12 bases in the middle. CDR3 size: 16 residues.

The gene calls are TRBV5-3 and TRBJ2-1, with D possibly matching TRBD2 (5 bases). TRBV5-3 is identified as an open reading frame with a role that is uncertain. The CDR3 runs to 15 residues. Trimming took off 6 bases at V and 0 bases at J, with 13 bases between the two ends. The CDR3: CARNTGTTSYNEQFF. In DNA form, the CDR3 reads TGTGCCAGAAATACGGGAACAACCTCCTACAATGAGCAGTTCTTC.

Worth noting for this clone: A read error may produce the germline difference seen at one junction end. The chain uses TRBV7-9 and TRBJ1-1; 7 bases map to TRBD1. Germline assignment: CDR1 SEHNR and CDR2 FQNEAQ (reference sequence). The CDR3 has 14 residues. CDR3: CSSIFGTANTEAFF. Written as DNA, the CDR3 is TGTTCCAGCATTTTTGGGACAGCGAACACTGAAGCTTTCTTT.

The rearrangement joins TRBV28 to TRBJ2-1, with a tentative D call TRBD1 (6 bases). V was cut by 4 bases and J by 9 bases, with 16 bases left in between. The CDR3 loop spans 14 amino acids. CDR1 MDHEN and CDR2 SYDVKM come from the germline V gene. The DNA of the CDR3 is TGTGCCAGCAGTTCAGGGGCTCCCCGCGGTGAGCAGTTCTTC. It encodes CASSSGAPRGEQFF.

The rearrangement uses TRBV11-3 and TRBJ2-7; tentative D call: TRBD1 (6 bases). The V end lost 5 bases, the J end lost 0 bases, and 11 bases lay between the germline ends. The CDR3 runs 14 residues. CDR1 is SGHNT, CDR2 YENEEA, per germline. This CDR3 reads CASSPRGDSYEQYF. The CDR3 nucleotides read TGTGCCAGCAGCCCCAGGGGAGACTCCTACGAGCAGTACTTC. The full variable domain, with the rest looked up from reference TRBV11-3 and TRBJ2-7, is EAGVVQSPRYKIIEKKQPVAFWCNPISGHNTLYWYLQNLGQGPELLIRYENEEAVDDSQLPKDRFSAERLKGVDSTLKIQPAELGDSAVYLCASSPRGDSYEQYFGPGTRLTVT.

This clone has a handful of counts. The gene calls are TRBV6-5 and TRBJ2-2, with D possibly matching TRBD1 (6 bases). This CDR3 comprises 14 residues. Looked up from germline, CDR1 is MNHEY and CDR2 is SVGAGI. Trimming took off 7 bases at V and 8 bases at J, with 17 bases between the two ends. CDR3 region: CASTQVQGIGELFF. In nucleotides, the CDR3 is TGTGCCAGCACTCAAGTTCAGGGGATTGGGGAGCTGTTTTTT.

The chain links TRBV2 to TRBJ2-3; 7 bases align to TRBD1. This CDR3 spans 14 amino acids. Germline V gives CDR1 SNHLY, CDR2 FYNNEI. After removal of 9 bases from V and 2 bases from J, the junction contained 8 bases not matched to a gene. In DNA form, the CDR3 reads TGTGCCAGTCGGGACAGAGACAACACAGATACGCAGTATTTT. It is translated as CASRDRDNTDTQYF.

Here the CDR3 reads CASRGTGGSREQYF. The CDR3 DNA reads as TGTGCCAGCAGGGGGACAGGGGGGTCTAGAGAGCAGTACTTC. The chain links TRBV2 to TRBJ2-7; TRBD1 matches at 11 bases. The CDR3 is 14 amino acids. With 6 bases clipped from V and 7 bases from J, the junction kept 8 bases outside the gene matches. The V gene's germline CDR1 is SNHLY and CDR2 FYNNEI.

The chain combines TRBV27 with TRBJ1-1; TRBD1 might be the D (5 bases). Trimming took 8 bases from V and 4 from J, leaving 17 bases between them. The CDR3 contains 14 residues. Germline V lookup: CDR1 MNHEY, CDR2 SMNVEV (reference sequence). The CDR3 sequence is CASGKGITGTEAFF. In DNA form, the CDR3 reads TGTGCCAGCGGGAAGGGGATAACGGGCACTGAAGCTTTCTTT.

A single count supports this clone. CDR3 in amino acids: CAWIPGLSGNTIYF. CDR3 DNA sequence: TGTGCCTGGATCCCGGGACTCTCTGGAAACACCATATATTTT. This chain joins TRBV30 and TRBJ1-3; D might be TRBD1 (5 bases). CDR1 is GTSNPN and CDR2 is SVGIG in the germline V gene (reference sequence). Trimming shortened V by 4 bases and J by 0 bases, and 10 bases separated the two germline ends. The CDR3 totals 14 residues.

The V gene is TRBV28, the J gene TRBJ2-6; D remains ambiguous. Germline V gene lookup returns CDR1 MDHEN and CDR2 SYDVKM. The CDR3 loop spans 15 amino acids. Trimming took off 2 bases at V and 2 bases at J, with 7 bases between the two ends. CDR3 residues: CASSLALTGANVLTF. The CDR3 DNA is TGTGCCAGCAGTTTAGCTCTAACTGGGGCCAACGTCCTGACTTTC.

There are a few counts of this clone. The rearrangement joins TRBV7-8 to TRBJ2-5, with D unresolved. The germline V and J ends were trimmed by 5 bases and 5 bases, with 24 bases remaining between them. Germline values: CDR1 SGHVS, CDR2 FQNEAQ. This CDR3 contains 17 residues. Here the CDR3 DNA reads TGTGCCAGCAGCCGACGAGACAACATAGTCTTTGCGGAGACCCAGTACTTC. It yields the protein CASSRRDNIVFAETQYF.

The chain employs TRBV7-9 and TRBJ2-5; the match to TRBD2 covers 7 bases. Germline V lookup: CDR1 SEHNR, CDR2 FQNEAQ (reference sequence). V dropped 8 bases and J dropped 5; count of bases not matched to a gene: 8. The CDR3 sequence is 13 residues long. The CDR3 protein is CASQVGGWETQYF. CDR3 in DNA: TGTGCCAGCCAGGTCGGGGGGTGGGAGACCCAGTACTTC.

This chain uses TRBV10-3 with TRBJ1-4; possibly TRBD1 for D (5 bases). Germline values: CDR1 ENHRY, CDR2 SYGVKD. The CDR3 length is 12 residues. Trimming took off 10 bases at V and 8 bases at J, with 14 bases between the two ends. The CDR3 loop is CATRGDGEKLFF. The CDR3, as DNA: TGTGCCACCCGGGGGGATGGGGAAAAACTGTTTTTT.

The chain uses TRBV6-5 and TRBJ2-7, with unresolved D. Germline loops: CDR1 MNHEY, CDR2 SVGAGI. Trimming cost V 0 bases and J 5 bases, with 14 bases left between them. This CDR3 is built from 15 residues. CDR3 nucleotides: TGTGCCAGCAGTTACTCTCACGGTGAGATCCACGAGCAGTACTTC. Translated, it gives CASSYSHGEIHEQYF.

The V and J genes are TRBV19 and TRBJ1-6; TRBD1 agrees at 12 bases. V shed 4 bases and J 7 bases; nucleotides not matched to a gene: 2. The CDR3 has 15 amino acids. Germline V gives CDR1 LNHDA, CDR2 SQIVND (reference sequence). CDR3 coding DNA: TGTGCCAGTAGTAGGGACAGGGGGCAAAATTCACCCCTCCACTTT. Translating gives CASSRDRGQNSPLHF. Supplemented by reference TRBV19 and TRBJ1-6, the full variable domain reads DGGITQSPKYLFRKEGQNVTLSCEQNLNHDAMYWYRQDPGQGLRLIYYSQIVNDFQKGDIAEGYSVSREKKESFPLTVTSAQKNPTAFYLCASSRDRGQNSPLHFGNGTRLTVT.

The genes are TRBV7-2 and TRBJ2-5, with 9 bases lining up with TRBD2. The CDR3 extends over 15 amino acids. V lost 1 base and J lost 5; bases outside the gene matches: 5. From germline, CDR1 is SGHTA and CDR2 FQGNSA. The CDR3 DNA reads as TGTGCCAGCAGCTTAGGCGGGAGGGGCGGGGAGACCCAGTACTTC. Encoded protein: CASSLGGRGGETQYF.

The genes are TRBV5-1 and TRBJ2-7; 10 nucleotides line up with TRBD2. Germline loops: CDR1 SGHRS, CDR2 YFSETQ. CDR3 length: 16 residues. V gave up 0 bases and J gave up 1 base; unmatched junction bases: 4. CDR3 sequence reads: CASSLAGTSASYEQYF. CDR3 DNA sequence: TGCGCCAGCAGCTTGGCCGGGACTAGCGCATCCTACGAGCAGTACTTC. Combining the CDR3 with reference TRBV5-1 and TRBJ2-7 gives the whole variable domain KAGVTQTPRYLIKTRGQQVTLSCSPISGHRSVSWYQQTPGQGLQFLFEYFSETQRNKGNFPGRFSGRQFSNSRSEMNVSTLELGDSALYLCASSLAGTSASYEQYFGPGTRLTVT.

This clone was detected a few times. The chain carries TRBV15 and TRBJ1-4; TRBD1 aligns across 10 bases. V was pared by 5 bases and J by 0 bases, with 12 bases of the junction left unmatched. CDR1 and CDR2 from the germline V gene are LNHNV and YYDKDF (reference sequence). The CDR3 sequence is 19 residues long. CDR3 loop: CATSQPRDRGPATNEKLFF. The CDR3 DNA sequence: TGTGCCACCAGCCAACCCCGGGACAGGGGTCCGGCAACTAATGAAAAACTGTTTTTT. The whole variable domain, filled in from reference TRBV15 and TRBJ1-4, reads DAMVIQNPRYQVTQFGKPVTLSCSQTLNHNVMYWYQQKSSQAPKLLFHYYDKDFNNEADTPDNFQSRRPNTSFCFLDIRSPGLGDTAMYLCATSQPRDRGPATNEKLFFGSGTQLSVL.

The V gene is TRBV13, the J gene TRBJ2-7; D is possibly TRBD2 (6 bases). Per germline, CDR1 PRHDT and CDR2 FYEKMQ (reference sequence). V gave up 5 bases and J gave up 5 bases, with 13 bases separating them. CDR3 size: 13 residues. CDR3 nucleotide sequence: TGTGCCAGCAGCCCGACTAGTATCCACGAGCAGTACTTC. Translation: CASSPTSIHEQYF.

The V and J genes are TRBV7-6 and TRBJ2-5, with 9 bases identical to TRBD1. The DNA end favors TRBJ2-7, so the J call may be wrong. CDR1 and CDR2 (germline): SGHVS, FNYEAQ. CDR3 length equals 14 residues. This CDR3 reads CASSYGTGSYEQYF. Written as DNA, the CDR3 is TGTGCCAGCAGCTATGGGACAGGGTCCTACGAGCAGTACTTC.

In DNA, the CDR3 is TGTGCCAGCAGCCGGACAGGGGAAAAAGAGACCCAGTACTTC. It translates to CASSRTGEKETQYF. The V gene is TRBV5-4, the J gene TRBJ2-5; the match to TRBD1 covers 9 bases. Trimming at V came to 4 bases and at J to 3 bases, leaving 4 bases not matched to a gene. The CDR3 totals 14 residues. Germline V gene sequence: CDR1 SGHNT, CDR2 YYREEE (reference sequence).

The V and J genes are TRBV29-1 and TRBJ1-4; D gene uncertain. From germline, CDR1 is SQVTM and CDR2 ANQGSEA. The CDR3 totals 15 residues. Trimming removed 4 bases at V and 1 base at J, with 13 bases between. The CDR3 reads CSVVERDVTNEKLFF. The CDR3, as DNA: TGCAGCGTTGTAGAGAGAGATGTAACTAATGAAAAACTGTTTTTT.

The CDR3 loop is CASSQGPTAGRRNEQFF. In DNA form, the CDR3 reads TGCGCCAGCAGCCAAGGCCCTACAGCGGGACGCCGGAATGAGCAGTTCTTC. The V gene is TRBV4-1, the J gene TRBJ2-1; 7 nucleotides match TRBD2. V lost 1 base and J lost 7; bases outside the gene matches: 13. CDR1 and CDR2 (germline): MGHRA, YSYEKL. The CDR3 length is 17 residues.

V usage is TRBV7-3 and J usage is TRBJ1-2, with D uncertain. Deletions cut 0 bases from V and 3 bases from J, with 8 bases between. The germline gives CDR1 SGHTA, CDR2 FQGTGA. This CDR3 has 14 amino acids. The CDR3 sequence: CASSLTSRDYGYTF. The CDR3 coding sequence is TGTGCCAGCAGCTTAACGAGTAGAGACTATGGCTACACCTTC.